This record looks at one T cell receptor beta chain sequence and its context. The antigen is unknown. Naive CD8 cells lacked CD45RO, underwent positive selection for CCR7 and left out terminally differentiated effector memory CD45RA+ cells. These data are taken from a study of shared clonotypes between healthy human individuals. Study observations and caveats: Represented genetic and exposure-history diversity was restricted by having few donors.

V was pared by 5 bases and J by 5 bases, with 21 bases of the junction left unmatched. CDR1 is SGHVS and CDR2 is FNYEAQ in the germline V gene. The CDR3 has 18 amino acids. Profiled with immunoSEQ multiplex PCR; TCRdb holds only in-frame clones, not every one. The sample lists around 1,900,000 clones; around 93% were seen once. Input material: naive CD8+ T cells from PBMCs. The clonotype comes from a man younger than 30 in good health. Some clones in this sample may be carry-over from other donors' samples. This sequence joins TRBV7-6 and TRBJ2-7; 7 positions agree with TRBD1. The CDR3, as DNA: TGTGCCAGCAGCCCCTCAGCCAAGACAGGGCACAATCCCCACGAGCAGTACTTC. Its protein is CASSPSAKTGHNPHEQYF.